The 19 T cell receptor beta chains below were found in one sample sequenced in a study of T cell responses to AZD1222 COVID-19 vaccine. Produced via immunoSEQ multiplex PCR; TCRdb's table is partial and in-frame only. Among over 8,000 clones, roughly 88% were seen once, and the ten largest hold under 8%. The source material was peripheral blood, sampled 28 days after the second AZD1222 dose. The receptor set was obtained from an adult who received the AZD1222 COVID-19 vaccine.

The CDR3 bases are TGTGCCTGCGTACAGGGGGCGGGAAGAAACACCATATATTTT. Its protein product is CACVQGAGRNTIYF. This sequence joins TRBV30 and TRBJ1-3; 9 nucleotides match TRBD1. The CDR3 spans 14 residues. Trimming at V came to 6 bases and at J to 5 bases, leaving 8 bases not matched to a gene. Germline assignment: CDR1 GTSNPN and CDR2 SVGIG (reference sequence).

J is TRBJ1-1 and V is TRBV7-9, with TRBD1 matching 8 bases. Germline CDR1 is SEHNR and CDR2 is FQNEAQ (reference sequence). J was trimmed by 3 bases and V by 6 bases; bases with no gene match: 6. The CDR3 extends over 14 amino acids. The DNA of the CDR3 is TGTGCCAGCAGTGGACAGGGAACTGACACTGAAGCTTTCTTT. It encodes CASSGQGTDTEAFF. Filled out from reference TRBV7-9 and TRBJ1-1, the complete variable domain reads DTGVSQNPRHKITKRGQNVTFRCDPISEHNRLYWYRQTLGQGPEFLTYFQNEAQLEKSRLLSDRFSAERPKGSFSTLEIQRTEQGDSAMYLCASSGQGTDTEAFFGQGTRLTVV.

DNA for the CDR3: TGCGCCAGCAGCCAAGATAACAGGGAGGATGAAAAACTGTTTTTT. It yields the protein CASSQDNREDEKLFF. V gene TRBV4-3 combines with J gene TRBJ1-4; a weak D match, TRBD1 (6 bases). This CDR3 region has 15 residues. Germline loops: CDR1 LGHNA, CDR2 YSLEER. V lost 0 bases to trimming and J lost 6 bases, with 11 bases between them.

The V gene is TRBV29-1, the J gene TRBJ1-2; D unresolved. Trimming shortened V by 8 bases and J by 2 bases, and 9 bases separated the two germline ends. Germline assignment: CDR1 SQVTM and CDR2 ANQGSEA. This CDR3 is built from 11 residues. The CDR3 DNA reads as TGCAGCCTGGAGGGAAACTATGGCTACACCTTC. Its protein is CSLEGNYGYTF. Together with reference TRBV29-1 and TRBJ1-2, the CDR3 gives the full variable domain: SAVISQKPSRDICQRGTSLTIQCQVDSQVTMMFWYRQQPGQSLTLIATANQGSEATYESGFVIDKFPISRPNLTFSTLTVSNMSPEDSSIYLCSLEGNYGYTFGSGTRLTVV.

This chain connects TRBV7-2 to TRBJ1-6; D gene unclear. Germline CDR1 and CDR2: SGHTA and FQGNSA. The CDR3 is 15 amino acids. Trimming took off 5 bases at V and 7 bases at J, with 15 bases between the two ends. The chain's CDR3 is CASSPVVQQNSPLHF. The DNA for the CDR3 is TGTGCCAGCAGCCCCGTCGTCCAACAGAATTCACCCCTCCACTTT.

On this clone itself: Other DNA sequences in this sample translate to the same CDR3. The chain links TRBV18 to TRBJ2-5; D is ambiguous. The CDR3 has 12 amino acids. Per germline, CDR1 KGHSH and CDR2 LQKENI. Trimming removed 2 bases at V and 4 bases at J, with 5 bases between. DNA for the CDR3: TGTGCCAGCTCACCAGAACTAGAGACCCAGTACTTC. Its protein is CASSPELETQYF.

The chain combines TRBV5-1 with TRBJ1-2; 10 nucleotides agree with TRBD1. Germline lookup yields CDR1 SGHRS and CDR2 YFSETQ. Germline trimming cut 4 bases from V and 6 bases from J; bases unmatched to any gene: 3. The CDR3 extends over 13 amino acids. CDR3 in DNA: TGCGCCAGCAGCCCCGGGACAGGGGATGGCTACACCTTC. Its protein is CASSPGTGDGYTF.

The chain links TRBV10-1 to TRBJ2-7, with D tentatively TRBD1 or TRBD2 (7 bases each). Germline V gene sequence: CDR1 WNHNN, CDR2 SYGVQD (reference sequence). The CDR3 length is 14 residues. V was clipped by 10 bases and J by 0 bases, with 16 bases between them. The chain's CDR3 is CATIQRDSSYEQYF. DNA for the CDR3: TGCGCCACCATTCAGCGGGACAGCTCCTACGAGCAGTACTTC.

This chain links TRBV27 with TRBJ1-6; D remains ambiguous. Trimming removed 8 bases at V and 0 bases at J, with 14 bases between. This CDR3 is built from 16 residues. Germline V gene lookup returns CDR1 MNHEY and CDR2 SMNVEV (reference sequence). CDR3 residues: CASRNSASSYNSPLHF. In DNA, the CDR3 is TGTGCCAGCCGAAACAGTGCTAGCTCCTATAATTCACCCCTCCACTTT.

This clone was seen a handful of times. The chain joins TRBV18 to TRBJ1-4; the match to TRBD1 covers 8 bases. Germline V gene data show CDR1 as KGHSH and CDR2 as LQKENI. The CDR3 spans 19 residues. Trimming removed 4 bases from V and 4 bases from J; junction bases left unmatched: 17. CDR3 amino acids: CASSLAGQEGGAFNEKLFF. CDR3 in DNA: TGTGCCAGCTCACTTGCGGGACAGGAAGGGGGAGCCTTTAATGAAAAACTGTTTTTT.

CDR3 nucleotides: TGTGCCAGCATTCTGGCGGGGGGAGATACGCAGTATTTT. This codes for CASILAGGDTQYF. The chain carries TRBV7-9 and TRBJ2-3; 8 positions agree with TRBD2. This CDR3 is built from 13 residues. CDR1 is SEHNR and CDR2 is FQNEAQ in the germline V gene (reference sequence). With V trimmed by 7 bases and J by 5 bases, 5 bases remained unmatched.

The J gene is TRBJ2-5, the V gene TRBV15; no clear D. Germline values: CDR1 LNHNV, CDR2 YYDKDF (reference sequence). Trimming shortened V by 8 bases and J by 5 bases, and 15 bases separated the two germline ends. The CDR3 is made up of 13 amino acids. The CDR3 bases are TGTGCCACCTCCCGTGCCCTGGGGGAGACCCAGTACTTC. Translating it yields CATSRALGETQYF.

The chain links TRBV20-1 to TRBJ1-1; no firm D call. The CDR3 totals 11 residues. V was trimmed by 5 bases and J by 3 bases, leaving 7 bases between them. The V gene's germline CDR1 is DFQATT and CDR2 SNEGSKA (reference sequence). This CDR3 reads CSARTDTEAFF. The DNA for the CDR3 is TGCAGTGCTCGGACGGACACTGAAGCTTTCTTT.

The rearrangement joins TRBV19 to TRBJ1-2; 11 bases fit TRBD1. Germline V lookup: CDR1 LNHDA, CDR2 SQIVND (reference sequence). CDR3 length equals 15 residues. The junction had 6 bases not matched to a gene; V was cut back by 5 bases and J by 4 bases. CDR3 nucleotide sequence: TGTGCCAGTAGTCGGACAGGGGGCGCCGCCTATGGCTACACCTTC. Its translation: CASSRTGGAAYGYTF.

V and J are TRBV18 and TRBJ2-5; D is unclear. The ends were cut back, 2 bases at V and 5 bases at J, with 9 bases in the middle. This CDR3 region has 13 residues. Germline V CDR1 and CDR2: KGHSH, LQKENI. CDR3 amino acids: CASSPIGIETQYF. The CDR3 nucleotides are TGTGCCAGCTCACCAATAGGGATCGAGACCCAGTACTTC. Variable domain in full (rest from reference TRBV18 and TRBJ2-5): NAGVMQNPRHLVRRRGQEARLRCSPMKGHSHVYWYRQLPEEGLKFMVYLQKENIIDESGMPKERFSAEFPKEGPSILRIQQVVRGDSAAYFCASSPIGIETQYFGPGTRLLVL.

This chain joins TRBV28 and TRBJ1-2; 11 bases are a match to TRBD1. Germline V lookup: CDR1 MDHEN, CDR2 SYDVKM. The CDR3 totals 14 residues. Unmatched junction bases numbered 7, after V lost 6 bases and J lost 7 bases. The CDR3 is CASSSGQGAGGYTF. CDR3 nucleotide sequence: TGTGCCAGCAGCTCCGGACAGGGGGCTGGTGGCTACACCTTC.

The chain carries TRBV9 and TRBJ1-4; D is unclear. V gave up 3 bases and J gave up 2 bases, with 8 bases separating them. Germline V gene lookup returns CDR1 SGDLS and CDR2 YYNGEE. The CDR3 covers 14 residues. CDR3 in amino acids: CASSALSTNEKLFF. As DNA, the CDR3 is TGTGCCAGCAGCGCCCTATCTACTAATGAAAAACTGTTTTTT.

The rearrangement links TRBV9 to TRBJ1-3, with D possibly matching TRBD1 (5 bases). The V gene lost 0 bases and the J gene lost 0 bases, with 16 bases spanning the gap. This CDR3 region has 18 residues. The germline V gene has CDR1 SGDLS and CDR2 YYNGEE. The CDR3 DNA follows: TGTGCCAGCAGCGTAGGATTACTCCGGGGCGCCTCTGGAAACACCATATATTTT. Residues: CASSVGLLRGASGNTIYF.

This rearrangement joins TRBV27 to TRBJ2-3; tentative D call: TRBD1 (5 bases). Trimming left V 5 bases short and J 1 base short, with 16 bases between. The CDR3 is made up of 16 amino acids. CDR1 and CDR2 (germline): MNHEY, SMNVEV (reference sequence). CDR3 nucleotide sequence: TGTGCCAGCAGTCCCCCTGGGGTGACAGGCACAGATACGCAGTATTTT. Protein: CASSPPGVTGTDTQYF.